This entry concerns a single T cell receptor beta chain. Its antigen remains unidentified. The entry originates in a study of T cell responses to AZD1222 COVID-19 vaccine. Overall study context: Second doses that came at about 4 or about 12 weeks were put together.

Clones were sequenced by immunoSEQ multiplex PCR, and TCRdb holds only the in-frame ones, with some missing. The repertoire holds about 140,000 clones, 80% to 95% seen once, with less than 2.5% in the top ten. Regarding the study as a whole: Among AZD1222 vaccinees, only 5 to 7 were seropositive at baseline. Epitopes outside B.1.351 and B.1.1.7 mutated regions reportedly drew nearly half of spike TCRs.

This CDR3 region has 13 residues. Germline loops: CDR1 GTSNPN, CDR2 SVGIG (reference sequence). V lost 2 bases, J lost 0 bases, and 6 bases lay in between. The source is an adult in good health. The source material was peripheral blood, sampled on day 0 of AZD1222 vaccination. V gene TRBV30 combines with J gene TRBJ2-3; D unclear. The CDR3: CAWSLSSTDTQYF. The CDR3 DNA reads TGTGCCTGGAGTCTATCGAGCACAGATACGCAGTATTTT.